These T cell receptor beta chains were read from a single sample in a study of beta chain features in type 1 diabetes. Method: immunoSEQ multiplex PCR; TCRdb's copy keeps in-frame clones and lacks some. The repertoire includes fewer than 350,000 clones, 15% of them detected once, and roughly 0.015% sits in the top ten. Sequenced: naive CD4+ T cells from blood. All receptors derive from a man between 18 and 35 years old with type 1 diabetes. Both conserved end residues are part of each CDR3. Each record gives: V gene, clone size, D gene, J gene, CDR3 DNA, CDR3 protein. A D gene is named only where the DNA matches it firmly. Only some rows state a clone size, as once, few, many or a class for expanded clones.

v_call: TRBV28
clone_size: few
d_call: -
j_call: TRBJ1-3
cdr3_nt: TGTGCCAGCACCCGACAGGATCGGTGGGGCACCATATATTTT
cdr3_aa: CASTRQDRWGTIYF

v_call: TRBV27
clone_size: few
d_call: TRBD1
j_call: TRBJ2-7
cdr3_nt: TGTGCCAGCAGTTTACTCCCAGGGGGCGGATACGAGCAGTACTTC
cdr3_aa: CASSLLPGGGYEQYF

v_call: TRBV25-1
clone_size: -
d_call: -
j_call: TRBJ2-3
cdr3_nt: TGTGCCAGCAGCAATAGACTGAGCACAGATACGCAGTATTTT
cdr3_aa: CASSNRLSTDTQYF

v_call: TRBV18
clone_size: -
d_call: -
j_call: TRBJ2-1
cdr3_nt: TGTGCCAGCTCACCAAGGGGCTCCTACAATGAGCAGTTCTTC
cdr3_aa: CASSPRGSYNEQFF

v_call: TRBV9
clone_size: few
d_call: -
j_call: TRBJ1-2
cdr3_nt: TGTGCCAGCAGCCTACAGAGTTCTTGGGGCTACACCTTC
cdr3_aa: CASSLQSSWGYTF

v_call: TRBV5-4
clone_size: few
d_call: TRBD1
j_call: TRBJ2-5
cdr3_nt: TGTGCCAGCAGCTTCGGGACAGGGGGCACATCAGAGACCCAGTACTTC
cdr3_aa: CASSFGTGGTSETQYF

v_call: TRBV7-9
clone_size: -
d_call: -
j_call: TRBJ1-1
cdr3_nt: TGTGCCAGCAGCCCTAGGGGAGGGGTCGTCAGCGAAGCTTTCTTT
cdr3_aa: CASSPRGGVVSEAFF

v_call: TRBV7-2
clone_size: -
d_call: TRBD1
j_call: TRBJ1-4
cdr3_nt: TGTGCCAGCAGCTTGGGACAGGTTAATGAAAAACTGTTTTTT
cdr3_aa: CASSLGQVNEKLFF

v_call: TRBV19
clone_size: few
d_call: -
j_call: TRBJ2-6
cdr3_nt: TGTGCCAGTAGTAAACAGGGATCTGGGGCCAACGTCCTGACTTTC
cdr3_aa: CASSKQGSGANVLTF

v_call: TRBV5-6
clone_size: -
d_call: TRBD1
j_call: TRBJ2-3
cdr3_nt: TGTGCCAGCAGCTCCGGACAGGGGGCTCGGGGTACGCAGTATTTT
cdr3_aa: CASSSGQGARGTQYF

v_call: TRBV30
clone_size: few
d_call: -
j_call: TRBJ1-2
cdr3_nt: TGTGCCTGGAGTGTAGCCAGGGGTAATGGCTACACCTTC
cdr3_aa: CAWSVARGNGYTF

v_call: TRBV27
clone_size: few
d_call: -
j_call: TRBJ2-3
cdr3_nt: TGTGCCAGCAGACCGACTAGCACAGATACGCAGTATTTT
cdr3_aa: CASRPTSTDTQYF

v_call: TRBV11-2
clone_size: few
d_call: TRBD2
j_call: TRBJ2-1
cdr3_nt: TGTGCCAGCAGCTCCGGGACTAGCGGGAGGAATGAGCAGTTCTTC
cdr3_aa: CASSSGTSGRNEQFF

v_call: TRBV27
clone_size: -
d_call: TRBD1
j_call: TRBJ2-7
cdr3_nt: TGTGCCAGCAGCCTGGACAGGGACGTTACCTACGAGCAGTACTTC
cdr3_aa: CASSLDRDVTYEQYF

v_call: TRBV7-2
clone_size: few
d_call: TRBD1
j_call: TRBJ2-7
cdr3_nt: TGTGCCAGCAGCTTCACAGGGGCACAGACCTACGAGCAGTACTTC
cdr3_aa: CASSFTGAQTYEQYF

v_call: TRBV29-1
clone_size: few
d_call: -
j_call: TRBJ1-4
cdr3_nt: TGCAGCGTTCGGGGGGATAATGAAAAACTGTTTTTT
cdr3_aa: CSVRGDNEKLFF

v_call: TRBV28
clone_size: once
d_call: TRBD1
j_call: TRBJ1-5
cdr3_nt: TGTGCCAGCAGGACACCGGGACAGGGTAGCAATCAGCCCCAGCATTTT
cdr3_aa: CASRTPGQGSNQPQHF

v_call: TRBV29-1
clone_size: -
d_call: -
j_call: TRBJ2-3
cdr3_nt: TGCAGCGTTGGGGGAACTCCGGGACTCAGGATAATTAGCACAGATACGCAGTATTTT
cdr3_aa: CSVGGTPGLRIISTDTQYF

v_call: TRBV29-1
clone_size: many
d_call: -
j_call: TRBJ2-4
cdr3_nt: TGCAGCGTTGAAGTTCAGGGATTAGCCAAAAACATTCAGTACTTC
cdr3_aa: CSVEVQGLAKNIQYF

v_call: TRBV12-5
clone_size: -
d_call: TRBD1
j_call: TRBJ2-3
cdr3_nt: TGTGCTAGTGGTTTGACGGGACAGCCCACAGATACGCAGTATTTT
cdr3_aa: CASGLTGQPTDTQYF

v_call: TRBV11-3
clone_size: few
d_call: -
j_call: TRBJ2-1
cdr3_nt: TGTGCCAGCAGCCAGGTCGGGGTGGGGGAGCAGTTCTTC
cdr3_aa: CASSQVGVGEQFF

v_call: TRBV7-8
clone_size: few
d_call: -
j_call: TRBJ2-3
cdr3_nt: TGTGCCAGCAGCTTAGCTTTGAGGGACTTTTTAAGGTCAGATACGCAGTATTTT
cdr3_aa: CASSLALRDFLRSDTQYF

v_call: TRBV7-2
clone_size: -
d_call: TRBD2
j_call: TRBJ2-1
cdr3_nt: TGTGCCAGCAGCGCCGGACTAGCGGCATACAATGAGCAGTTCTTC
cdr3_aa: CASSAGLAAYNEQFF

v_call: TRBV5-1
clone_size: -
d_call: -
j_call: TRBJ2-5
cdr3_nt: TGCGCCAGCAGCTTGGTTTCTAGCCGGGAGACCCAGTACTTC
cdr3_aa: CASSLVSSRETQYF

v_call: TRBV7-6
clone_size: -
d_call: TRBD2
j_call: TRBJ2-1
cdr3_nt: TGTGCCAGCAGCCGGTACGGGGAGGGTTACAATGAGCAGTTCTTC
cdr3_aa: CASSRYGEGYNEQFF

v_call: TRBV4-1
clone_size: -
d_call: TRBD2
j_call: TRBJ2-1
cdr3_nt: TGCGCCAGCAGTCCTACGAAGGGGACTAGCGGAGGGGGCTACAATGAGCAGTTCTTC
cdr3_aa: CASSPTKGTSGGGYNEQFF

v_call: TRBV18
clone_size: -
d_call: TRBD1
j_call: TRBJ1-1
cdr3_nt: TGTGCCAGCTCACCCGGACAGGGGTGGAGGAACACTGAAGCTTTCTTT
cdr3_aa: CASSPGQGWRNTEAFF

v_call: TRBV30
clone_size: -
d_call: TRBD1
j_call: TRBJ1-2
cdr3_nt: TGTGCCTCGGGAGACAGGGGCTATGGCTACACCTTC
cdr3_aa: CASGDRGYGYTF

v_call: TRBV27
clone_size: -
d_call: -
j_call: TRBJ2-4
cdr3_nt: TGTGCCAGCAGTTTATTGGGCAGGGGTGCCAAAAACATTCAGTACTTC
cdr3_aa: CASSLLGRGAKNIQYF

v_call: TRBV9
clone_size: few
d_call: -
j_call: TRBJ1-5
cdr3_nt: TGTGCCAGCAGCGTCACGGACAGCAGCAATCAGCCCCAGCATTTT
cdr3_aa: CASSVTDSSNQPQHF

v_call: TRBV7-2
clone_size: -
d_call: -
j_call: TRBJ2-3
cdr3_nt: TGTGCCAGCAGCTGGCAGGGCTTTCATACGCAGTATTTT
cdr3_aa: CASSWQGFHTQYF

v_call: TRBV28
clone_size: -
d_call: TRBD2
j_call: TRBJ2-7
cdr3_nt: TGTGCCAGCAGTGGAGGACTAGCGGCTTCCTACGAGCAGTACTTC
cdr3_aa: CASSGGLAASYEQYF

v_call: TRBV11-2
clone_size: -
d_call: -
j_call: TRBJ2-7
cdr3_nt: TGTGCCAGCAGCTTAGGGTGGCAGGGGATCTACGAGCAGTACTTC
cdr3_aa: CASSLGWQGIYEQYF

v_call: TRBV6-5
clone_size: -
d_call: -
j_call: TRBJ1-5
cdr3_nt: TGTGCCAGCAGTTACTCGCAGGGAAGGGCCCAGCATTTT
cdr3_aa: CASSYSQGRAQHF

v_call: TRBV30
clone_size: few
d_call: TRBD2
j_call: TRBJ2-1
cdr3_nt: TGTGCCTGGAGGCACCTAGCGGGAGGTAGAGATGAGCAGTTCTTC
cdr3_aa: CAWRHLAGGRDEQFF

v_call: TRBV7-8
clone_size: -
d_call: TRBD2
j_call: TRBJ2-7
cdr3_nt: TGTGCCAGCAGCGCCCTAGCGGGAACCTACGAGCAGTACTTC
cdr3_aa: CASSALAGTYEQYF

v_call: TRBV25-1
clone_size: -
d_call: TRBD1
j_call: TRBJ2-7
cdr3_nt: TGTGCCAGCAGTGGGACAGGGGGCTACGAGCAGTACTTC
cdr3_aa: CASSGTGGYEQYF

v_call: TRBV19
clone_size: -
d_call: -
j_call: TRBJ1-2
cdr3_nt: TGTGCCAGTAATGAGCGCCTCTATGGCTACACCTTC
cdr3_aa: CASNERLYGYTF

v_call: TRBV23-1
clone_size: few
d_call: -
j_call: TRBJ2-7
cdr3_nt: TGCGCCAGCAGTGACCCGGGGGGCAGTAGGTCCTACGAGCAGTACTTC
cdr3_aa: CASSDPGGSRSYEQYF

v_call: TRBV28
clone_size: few
d_call: -
j_call: TRBJ2-3
cdr3_nt: TGTGCCAGCAGTTTAAGGGACTGGGATACAGATACGCAGTATTTT
cdr3_aa: CASSLRDWDTDTQYF

v_call: TRBV4-1
clone_size: once
d_call: -
j_call: TRBJ1-5
cdr3_nt: TGCGCCAGCAGCCAAGGGTCCGGGTCCACCACCAGAAATCAGCCCCAGCATTTT
cdr3_aa: CASSQGSGSTTRNQPQHF

v_call: TRBV11-2
clone_size: few
d_call: TRBD2
j_call: TRBJ2-5
cdr3_nt: TGTGCCAGCAGCCAAGGACTAGCGGGGAGCCAAGAGACCCAGTACTTC
cdr3_aa: CASSQGLAGSQETQYF

v_call: TRBV7-8
clone_size: -
d_call: TRBD1
j_call: TRBJ1-5
cdr3_nt: TGTGCCAGCAGCTCCTACAGGGGAGTGGGCAATCAGCCCCAGCATTTT
cdr3_aa: CASSSYRGVGNQPQHF

v_call: TRBV5-1
clone_size: -
d_call: -
j_call: TRBJ1-2
cdr3_nt: TGCGCCAGCAGCTCTGGAGGAGGGCTCTATGGCTACACCTTC
cdr3_aa: CASSSGGGLYGYTF

v_call: TRBV4-3
clone_size: many
d_call: -
j_call: TRBJ2-2
cdr3_nt: TGCGCCAGCAGCCAAGTTACTAGCCTGGGCGGGGAGCTGTTTTTT
cdr3_aa: CASSQVTSLGGELFF

v_call: TRBV6-5
clone_size: -
d_call: TRBD1
j_call: TRBJ1-2
cdr3_nt: TGTGCCATACGGGACAGGACCAATGGCTACACCTTC
cdr3_aa: CAIRDRTNGYTF

v_call: TRBV7-9
clone_size: -
d_call: TRBD1
j_call: TRBJ1-5
cdr3_nt: TGTGCCAGCAGCAGGGGGCTCTTACAGCCCCAGCATTTT
cdr3_aa: CASSRGLLQPQHF

v_call: TRBV29-1
clone_size: few
d_call: -
j_call: TRBJ2-7
cdr3_nt: TGCAGCGTTGAGACAGAATCTACCTACGAGCAGTACTTC
cdr3_aa: CSVETESTYEQYF

v_call: TRBV6-6
clone_size: few
d_call: TRBD2
j_call: TRBJ2-1
cdr3_nt: TGTGCCAGCAGGAAAACTAGCGGGGGGGACAATGAGCAGTTCTTC
cdr3_aa: CASRKTSGGDNEQFF

v_call: TRBV6-5
clone_size: -
d_call: TRBD1
j_call: TRBJ2-7
cdr3_nt: TGTGCCAGCAGCCGGGGACAGGGCCCCTACGAGCAGTACTTC
cdr3_aa: CASSRGQGPYEQYF

v_call: TRBV11-2
clone_size: few
d_call: -
j_call: TRBJ2-2
cdr3_nt: TGTGCCAGCAGCTTGGGGCCGATTGTTGGGAACACCGGGGAGCTGTTTTTT
cdr3_aa: CASSLGPIVGNTGELFF

v_call: TRBV11-2
clone_size: few
d_call: -
j_call: TRBJ2-6
cdr3_nt: TGTGCCAGCAGCACTACACCTACAGGGAAATATTCTGGGGCCAACGTCCTGACTTTC
cdr3_aa: CASSTTPTGKYSGANVLTF